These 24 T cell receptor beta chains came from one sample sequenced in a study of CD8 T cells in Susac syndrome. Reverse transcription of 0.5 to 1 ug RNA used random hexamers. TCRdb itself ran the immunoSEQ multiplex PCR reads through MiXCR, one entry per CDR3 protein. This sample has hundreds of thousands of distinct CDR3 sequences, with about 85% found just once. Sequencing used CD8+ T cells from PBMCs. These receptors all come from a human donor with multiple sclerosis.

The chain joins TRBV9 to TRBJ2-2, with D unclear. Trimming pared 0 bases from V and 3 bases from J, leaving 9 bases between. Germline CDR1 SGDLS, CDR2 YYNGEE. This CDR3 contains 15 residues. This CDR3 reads CASSVARVDTGELFF. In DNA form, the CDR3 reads TGTGCCAGCAGCGTAGCTAGGGTGGACACCGGGGAGCTGTTTTTT.

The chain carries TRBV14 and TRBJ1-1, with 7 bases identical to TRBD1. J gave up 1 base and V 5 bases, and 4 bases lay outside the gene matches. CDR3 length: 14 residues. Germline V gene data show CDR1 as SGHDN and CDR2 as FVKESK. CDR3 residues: CASSVTGTNTEAFF. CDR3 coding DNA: TGTGCCAGCAGCGTGACAGGGACGAACACTGAAGCTTTCTTT. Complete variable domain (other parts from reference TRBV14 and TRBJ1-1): EAGVTQFPSHSVIEKGQTVTLRCDPISGHDNLYWYRRVMGKEIKFLLHFVKESKQDESGMPNNRFLAERTGGTYSTLKVQPAELEDSGVYFCASSVTGTNTEAFFGQGTRLTVV.

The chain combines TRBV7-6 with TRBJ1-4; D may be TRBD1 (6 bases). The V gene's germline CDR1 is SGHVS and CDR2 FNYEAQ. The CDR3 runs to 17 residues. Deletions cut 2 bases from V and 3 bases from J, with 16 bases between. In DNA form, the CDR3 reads TGTGCCAGCAGCTTAAATCCTCGTTCAGGGGCTAATGAAAAACTGTTTTTT. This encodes CASSLNPRSGANEKLFF. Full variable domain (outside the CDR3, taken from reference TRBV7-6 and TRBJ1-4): GAGVSQSPRYKVTKRGQDVALRCDPISGHVSLYWYRQALGQGPEFLTYFNYEAQQDKSGLPNDRFSAERPEGSISTLTIQRTEQRDSAMYRCASSLNPRSGANEKLFFGSGTQLSVL.

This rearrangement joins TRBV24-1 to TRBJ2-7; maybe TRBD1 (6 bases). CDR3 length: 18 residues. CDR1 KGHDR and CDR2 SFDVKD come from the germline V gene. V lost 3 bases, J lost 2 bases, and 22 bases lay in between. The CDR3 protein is CATSDRPGHLYFTYEQYF. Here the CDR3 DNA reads TGTGCCACCAGTGATCGCCCGGGACACTTATATTTCACCTACGAGCAGTACTTC.

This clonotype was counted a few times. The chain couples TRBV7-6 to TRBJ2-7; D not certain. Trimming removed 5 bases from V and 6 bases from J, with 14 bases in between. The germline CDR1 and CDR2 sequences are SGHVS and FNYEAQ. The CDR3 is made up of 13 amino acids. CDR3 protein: CASSVRLEAEQYF. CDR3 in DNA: TGTGCCAGCAGCGTCAGACTCGAGGCCGAGCAGTACTTC.

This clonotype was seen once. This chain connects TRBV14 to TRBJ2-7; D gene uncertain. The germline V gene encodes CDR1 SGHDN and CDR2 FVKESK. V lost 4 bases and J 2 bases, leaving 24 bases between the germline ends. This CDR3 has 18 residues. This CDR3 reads CASSLSFPDHPFTYEQYF. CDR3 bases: TGTGCCAGCAGCCTTTCGTTTCCCGACCATCCCTTCACCTACGAGCAGTACTTC.

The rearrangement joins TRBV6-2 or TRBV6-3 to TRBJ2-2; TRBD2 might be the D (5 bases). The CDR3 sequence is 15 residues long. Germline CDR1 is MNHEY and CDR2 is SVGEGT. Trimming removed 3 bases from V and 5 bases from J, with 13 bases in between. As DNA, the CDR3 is TGTGCCAGCAGTTATACTACCCCGGGGACCGGGGAGCTGTTTTTT. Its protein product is CASSYTTPGTGELFF.

The CDR3 region is CASSSTNGASGSYEQYF. The CDR3 DNA reads as TGTGCCAGCAGCAGTACTAATGGGGCTAGCGGGAGTTACGAGCAGTACTTC. The chain carries TRBV7-9 and TRBJ2-7, with 10 positions matching TRBD2. Germline CDR1 is SEHNR and CDR2 is FQNEAQ (reference sequence). The CDR3 is 17 amino acids. J was trimmed by 4 bases and V by 5 bases; bases with no gene match: 14.

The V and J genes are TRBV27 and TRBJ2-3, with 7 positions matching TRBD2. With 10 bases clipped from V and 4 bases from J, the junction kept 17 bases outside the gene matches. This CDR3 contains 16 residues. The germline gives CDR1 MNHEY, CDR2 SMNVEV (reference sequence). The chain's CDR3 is CATRPRSGTPPDTQYF. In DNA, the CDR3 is TGTGCCACCAGGCCCCGGAGCGGGACCCCCCCAGATACGCAGTATTTT.

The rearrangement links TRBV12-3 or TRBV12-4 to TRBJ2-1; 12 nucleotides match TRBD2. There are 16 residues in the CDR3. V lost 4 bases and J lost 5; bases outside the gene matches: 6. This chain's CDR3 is CASSSLAGGRNNEQFF. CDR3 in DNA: TGTGCCAGCAGTTCCCTAGCGGGAGGGCGGAACAATGAGCAGTTCTTC.

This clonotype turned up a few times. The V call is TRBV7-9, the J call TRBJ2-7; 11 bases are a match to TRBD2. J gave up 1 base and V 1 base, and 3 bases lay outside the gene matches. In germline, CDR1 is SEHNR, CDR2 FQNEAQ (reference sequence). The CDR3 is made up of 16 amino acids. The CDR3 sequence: CASSLVTSGSSYEQYF. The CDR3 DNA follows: TGTGCCAGCAGCTTAGTAACTAGCGGGAGTTCCTACGAGCAGTACTTC. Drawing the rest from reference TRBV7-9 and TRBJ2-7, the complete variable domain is DTGVSQNPRHKITKRGQNVTFRCDPISEHNRLYWYRQTLGQGPEFLTYFQNEAQLEKSRLLSDRFSAERPKGSFSTLEIQRTEQGDSAMYLCASSLVTSGSSYEQYFGPGTRLTVT.

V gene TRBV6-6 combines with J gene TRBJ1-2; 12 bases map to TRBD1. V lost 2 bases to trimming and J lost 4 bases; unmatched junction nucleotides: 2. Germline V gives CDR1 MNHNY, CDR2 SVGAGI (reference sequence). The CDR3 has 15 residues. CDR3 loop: CASSYGTGGFYGYTF. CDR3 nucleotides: TGTGCCAGCAGTTACGGGACAGGGGGCTTCTATGGCTACACCTTC.

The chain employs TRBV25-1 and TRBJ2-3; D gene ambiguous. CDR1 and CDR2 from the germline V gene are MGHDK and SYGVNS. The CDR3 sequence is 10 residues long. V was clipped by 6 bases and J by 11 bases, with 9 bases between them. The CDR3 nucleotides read TGTGCCAGCAGCCTAATAATGCAGTATTTT. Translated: CASSLIMQYF.

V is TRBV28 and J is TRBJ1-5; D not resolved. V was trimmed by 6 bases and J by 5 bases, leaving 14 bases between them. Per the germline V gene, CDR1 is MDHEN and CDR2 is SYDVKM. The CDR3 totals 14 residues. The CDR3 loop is CASSPPGWDQPQHF. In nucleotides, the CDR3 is TGTGCCAGCAGCCCTCCGGGGTGGGATCAGCCCCAGCATTTT.

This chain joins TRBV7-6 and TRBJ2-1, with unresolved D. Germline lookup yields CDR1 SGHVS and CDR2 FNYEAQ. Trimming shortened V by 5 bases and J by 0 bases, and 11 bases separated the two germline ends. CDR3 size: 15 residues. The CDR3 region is CASSHTTSSYNEQFF. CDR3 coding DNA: TGTGCCAGCAGCCACACTACGAGCTCCTACAATGAGCAGTTCTTC.

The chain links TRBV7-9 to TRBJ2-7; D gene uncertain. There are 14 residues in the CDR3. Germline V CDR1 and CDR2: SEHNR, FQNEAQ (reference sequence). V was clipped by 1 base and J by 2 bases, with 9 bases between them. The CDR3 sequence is CASSLGSDPYEQYF. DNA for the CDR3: TGTGCCAGCAGCTTAGGATCGGATCCCTACGAGCAGTACTTC.

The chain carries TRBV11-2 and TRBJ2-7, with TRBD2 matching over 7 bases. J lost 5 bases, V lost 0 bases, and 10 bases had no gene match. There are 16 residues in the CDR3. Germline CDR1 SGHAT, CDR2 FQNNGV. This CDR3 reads CASSLELVGGTHEQYF. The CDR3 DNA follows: TGTGCCAGCAGCTTAGAACTGGTGGGAGGGACCCACGAGCAGTACTTC.

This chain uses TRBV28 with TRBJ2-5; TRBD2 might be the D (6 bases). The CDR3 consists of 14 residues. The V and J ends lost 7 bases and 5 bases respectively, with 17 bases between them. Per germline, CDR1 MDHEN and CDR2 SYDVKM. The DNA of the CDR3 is TGTGCCAGCAAGCCGGCCGGGGAGGAGGAGACCCAGTACTTC. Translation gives CASKPAGEEETQYF.

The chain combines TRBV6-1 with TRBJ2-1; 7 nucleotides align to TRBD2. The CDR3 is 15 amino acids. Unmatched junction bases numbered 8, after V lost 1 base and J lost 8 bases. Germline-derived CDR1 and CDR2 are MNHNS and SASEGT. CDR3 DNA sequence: TGTGCCAGCAGTGAAGTTGCGGGAGTATCCGATGAGCAGTTCTTC. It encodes CASSEVAGVSDEQFF.

The CDR3 region has the DNA TGTGCCAGCAGCCCGAGGGGACAGGAGAGGCTAGGTCAAGAGACCCAGTACTTC. Protein: CASSPRGQERLGQETQYF. J is TRBJ2-5 and V is TRBV5-5; 8 nucleotides align to TRBD1. Germline CDR1 reads SGHKS; CDR2 reads YYEKEE (reference sequence). The CDR3 is 18 residues long. Trimming took 4 bases from V and 2 from J; bases not matched to a gene: 16.

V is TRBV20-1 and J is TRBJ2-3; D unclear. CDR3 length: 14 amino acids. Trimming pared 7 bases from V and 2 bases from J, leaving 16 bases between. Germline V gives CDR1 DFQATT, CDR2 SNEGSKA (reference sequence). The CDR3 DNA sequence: TGCAGTGTTCCGTACGACTTTTTCACAGATACGCAGTATTTT. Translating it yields CSVPYDFFTDTQYF.

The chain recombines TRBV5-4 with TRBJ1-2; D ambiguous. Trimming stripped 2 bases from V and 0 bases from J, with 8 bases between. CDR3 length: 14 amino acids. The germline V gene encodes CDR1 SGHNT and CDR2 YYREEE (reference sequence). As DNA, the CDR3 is TGTGCCAGCAGCTTCGGGGAGCCTAACTATGGCTACACCTTC. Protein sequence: CASSFGEPNYGYTF.

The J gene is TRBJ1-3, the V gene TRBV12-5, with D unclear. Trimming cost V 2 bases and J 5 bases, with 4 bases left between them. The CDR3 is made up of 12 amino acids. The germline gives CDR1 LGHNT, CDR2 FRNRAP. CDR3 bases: TGTGCTAGTGGTTTGCCTCGAAACACCATATATTTT. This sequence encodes CASGLPRNTIYF.

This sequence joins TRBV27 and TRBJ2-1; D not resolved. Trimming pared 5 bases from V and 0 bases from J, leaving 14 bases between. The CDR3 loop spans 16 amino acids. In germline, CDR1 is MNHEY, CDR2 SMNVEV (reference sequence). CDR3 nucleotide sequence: TGTGCCAGCAGTCCCAGACTCCCAGGCTCCTACAATGAGCAGTTCTTC. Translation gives CASSPRLPGSYNEQFF.